The rows below give T cell receptor beta chains drawn from one sample of a study of cytomegalovirus exposure and HLA in healthy donors. The data were produced by immunoSEQ multiplex PCR, yet TCRdb's version contains in-frame clones alone and is incomplete. This sample yields about 120,000 clones, of which 60% to 85% are seen a single time; roughly 3.1% belongs to the top ten. The sequencing sample was made of PBMCs. Receptors were obtained from a man aged 25-40 years in good health and CMV-seronegative. The CDR3 runs from the conserved cysteine through the conserved F or W. D genes are given only for firm matches. Part of the rows lack a size; the others show once, few, many or a class for expanded clones.

D	V	J	length	size	CDR3	DNA
TRBD1	TRBV29-1	TRBJ1-2	15	-	CSVEEFGQGGNGYTF	TGCAGCGTTGAAGAATTTGGACAGGGGGGGAATGGCTACACCTTC
-	TRBV28	TRBJ2-5	15	few	CASSPGQNLQETQYF	TGTGCCAGCAGTCCCGGACAGAACCTACAAGAGACCCAGTACTTC
-	TRBV4-1	TRBJ2-7	15	-	CASSQDVDRFYEQYF	TGCGCCAGCAGTCAGGATGTCGACAGATTCTACGAGCAGTACTTC
-	TRBV5-1	TRBJ1-5	14	few	CASSFDGQNQPQHF	TGCGCCAGCAGCTTCGACGGACAGAATCAGCCCCAGCATTTT
-	TRBV18	TRBJ1-5	12	-	CASSPYDQPQHF	TGTGCCAGCTCACCCTACGATCAGCCCCAGCATTTT
-	TRBV11-2	TRBJ2-5	12	-	CASSLAQETQYF	TGTGCCAGCAGCTTAGCTCAGGAGACCCAGTACTTC
TRBD1	TRBV2	TRBJ2-7	13	-	CASTGQGRYEQYF	TGTGCCAGCACGGGACAGGGTAGATACGAGCAGTACTTC
TRBD1	TRBV27	TRBJ2-6	21	-	CASSSWPPGTGGLPGANVLTF	TGTGCCAGCAGTTCTTGGCCGCCCGGGACAGGGGGACTTCCTGGGGCCAACGTCCTGACTTTC
-	TRBV2	TRBJ2-1	14	-	CASKERGSYNEQFF	TGTGCCAGCAAGGAGAGGGGGTCCTACAATGAGCAGTTCTTC
-	TRBV11-2	TRBJ1-6	15	-	CASSFSGLDNSPLHF	TGTGCCAGCAGCTTTAGTGGGCTCGATAATTCACCCCTCCACTTT
TRBD1	TRBV19	TRBJ1-2	14	-	CASSPRGREFGYTF	TGTGCCAGTAGCCCTAGGGGGCGAGAGTTTGGCTACACCTTC
TRBD1	TRBV7-7	TRBJ1-1	20	once	CASSRRNPGTASAGHTEAFF	TGTGCCAGCAGCCGCCGAAACCCCGGGACAGCATCAGCAGGTCACACTGAAGCTTTCTTT
-	TRBV4-3	TRBJ2-1	15	-	CASSQEEGAYNEQFF	TGCGCCAGCAGCCAAGAGGAAGGAGCTTACAATGAGCAGTTCTTC
-	TRBV19	TRBJ1-2	14	-	CASSDRNLNYGYTF	TGTGCCAGTAGTGACAGGAATCTTAACTATGGCTACACCTTC
-	TRBV7-2	TRBJ2-7	15	-	CASSFVGGSSYEQYF	TGTGCCAGCAGCTTCGTGGGGGGATCGTCCTACGAGCAGTACTTC
TRBD1	TRBV13	TRBJ1-3	15	-	CASSNRQGTGNTIYF	TGTGCCAGCAGCAATCGACAGGGGACTGGAAACACCATATATTTT
-	TRBV29-1	TRBJ1-1	13	-	CSVYRGGNIEAFF	TGCAGCGTTTACCGCGGGGGTAATATTGAAGCTTTCTTT
TRBD1	TRBV7-7	TRBJ2-2	16	-	CASSPRQGANTGELFF	TGTGCCAGCAGCCCCCGACAGGGGGCGAACACCGGGGAGCTGTTTTTT
TRBD2	TRBV7-3	TRBJ2-1	17	-	CASSPGLAGARMNEQFF	TGTGCCAGTAGTCCGGGACTAGCGGGGGCCCGGATGAATGAGCAGTTCTTC
-	TRBV28	TRBJ2-7	11	-	CASNRGYEQYF	TGTGCCAGCAACCGGGGTTACGAGCAGTACTTC
-	TRBV19	TRBJ1-1	14	-	CATQPQGINTEAFF	TGTGCCACCCAACCCCAGGGCATAAACACTGAAGCTTTCTTT
-	TRBV19	TRBJ1-5	14	few	CASSGTHSNQPQHF	TGTGCCAGTAGCGGGACTCATAGCAATCAGCCCCAGCATTTT
-	TRBV21-1	TRBJ2-3	17	-	CASSKERRQGTTDTQYF	TGTGCCAGCAGCAAAGAACGCCGACAGGGTACAACAGATACGCAGTATTTT
-	TRBV9	TRBJ2-6	14	-	CASSVSSGANVLTF	TGTGCCAGCAGCGTCTCCTCTGGGGCCAACGTCCTGACTTTC
-	TRBV5-4	TRBJ1-3	13	-	CASSSGQGNTIYF	TGTGCCAGCAGCTCAGGACAGGGAAACACCATATATTTT
-	TRBV9	TRBJ2-7	9	-	CATSPEQYF	TGTGCCACCTCCCCCGAGCAGTACTTC
-	TRBV30	TRBJ2-5	16	few	CAWSVQFRRTLETQYF	TGTGCCTGGAGTGTACAATTCCGACGGACTTTGGAGACCCAGTACTTC
TRBD1	TRBV5-1	TRBJ2-2	14	few	CASGYRGASGELFF	TGCGCCAGCGGATACAGGGGGGCATCCGGGGAGCTGTTTTTT
TRBD1	TRBV7-9	TRBJ2-2	16	-	CASSLGGTGNTGELFF	TGTGCCAGCAGCTTAGGTGGGACAGGGAACACCGGGGAGCTGTTTTTT
-	TRBV7-2	TRBJ1-6	15	-	CASRDDAGRHSPLHF	TGTGCCAGCAGAGATGACGCCGGGAGGCATTCACCCCTCCACTTT
-	TRBV4-2	TRBJ1-5	15	-	CASSQEQGPNQPQHF	TGTGCCAGCAGCCAAGAGCAGGGGCCCAATCAGCCCCAGCATTTT
-	TRBV4-1	TRBJ1-5	15	-	CASSQDRGGSGPQHF	TGCGCCAGCAGCCAAGATCGGGGGGGCTCGGGGCCCCAGCATTTT
-	TRBV5-1	TRBJ2-5	14	-	CASSPTGSMETQYF	TGCGCCAGCAGCCCGACAGGTAGTATGGAGACCCAGTACTTC
TRBD2	TRBV29-1	TRBJ2-5	13	-	CSVGRGRKETQYF	TGCAGCGTTGGTCGCGGGAGAAAAGAGACCCAGTACTTC
TRBD2	TRBV5-1	TRBJ2-4	18	few	CASSQRASGGLAKNIQYF	TGCGCCAGCAGCCAAAGGGCCAGCGGGGGTCTAGCCAAAAACATTCAGTACTTC
TRBD2	TRBV5-4	TRBJ2-5	16	-	CASSSRAGGPSETQYF	TGTGCCAGCAGCTCGCGAGCGGGAGGGCCGTCGGAGACCCAGTACTTC